These T cell receptor beta chains were read from a single sample in a study of CD8 T cells in ankylosing spondylitis. Using its own MiXCR run on the 5' RACE reads, TCRdb lists one record per CDR3 protein. The data hold about 30,000 distinct CDR3 sequences, with 5% to 5.5% observed a single time. The sample was blood, either unsorted or a sorted T cell fraction (not recorded which). The source of these receptors is a female donor with ankylosing spondylitis or in good health (not recorded which). The CDR3 runs from the conserved cysteine through the conserved F or W. A D gene is named only where the DNA matches it firmly. Clone size appears in some rows only: once, few, many, or a class for an expanded clone.

TRBJ2-2 TRBV9 . few CASSPAGSLTGELFF TGTGCCAGCAGCCCAGCCGGGTCCCTCACCGGGGAGCTGTTTTTT
TRBJ2-5 TRBV9 . many CASSVGGTQETQYF TGTGCCAGCAGCGTAGGGGGAACTCAAGAGACCCAGTACTTC
TRBJ1-5 TRBV9 . many CASSPGAAQPQHF TGTGCCAGCAGTCCGGGGGCGGCTCAGCCCCAGCATTTT
TRBJ1-4 TRBV9 . medium-sized CASSGEGFYEKLFF TGTGCCAGCAGCGGAGAGGGGTTTTATGAAAAACTGTTTTTT
TRBJ2-1 TRBV9 . many CASSVLWTHPGNEQFF TGTGCCAGCAGCGTACTATGGACTCACCCGGGGAATGAGCAGTTCTTC
TRBJ2-2 TRBV9 . many CASSPTYGGGPGELFF TGTGCCAGCAGCCCTACATACGGGGGAGGCCCTGGGGAGCTGTTTTTT
TRBJ2-7 TRBV9 . many CASSPRRDSEQYF TGTGCCAGCAGCCCCAGGAGGGACAGCGAGCAGTACTTC
TRBJ2-7 TRBV9 . many CASSAAGQSIRNEQYF TGTGCCAGCAGCGCCGCGGGGCAGTCAATTCGCAACGAGCAGTACTTC
TRBJ2-6 TRBV9 . many CASSPARLSGANVLTF TGTGCCAGCAGCCCGGCCCGGCTGTCTGGGGCCAACGTCCTGACTTTC
TRBJ2-3 TRBV9 TRBD2 many CASGGLAEDTQYF TGTGCCAGCGGAGGACTAGCGGAAGATACGCAGTATTTT
TRBJ2-3 TRBV9 . many CASSVGVPLYTQYF TGTGCCAGCAGCGTCGGCGTGCCTTTATATACGCAGTATTTT
TRBJ2-7 TRBV9 . . CASSVGVMTYEQYF TGTGCCAGCAGCGTAGGTGTGATGACCTACGAGCAGTACTTC
TRBJ2-1 TRBV9 TRBD2 many CASSVAPAAGVMNEQFF TGTGCCAGCAGCGTAGCCCCCGCGGCGGGAGTAATGAATGAGCAGTTCTTC
TRBJ2-1 TRBV21-1 . . CASSKCGRAGDEQFF TGTGCCAGCAGCAAATGCGGGAGGGCCGGGGATGAGCAGTTCTTC
TRBJ2-5 TRBV9 TRBD2 many CASSLGLARETQYF TGTGCCAGCAGCCTAGGACTAGCGCGAGAGACCCAGTACTTC
TRBJ2-5 TRBV9 TRBD2 many CASSGPGLAGETQYF TGTGCCAGCAGCGGCCCGGGACTAGCAGGGGAGACCCAGTACTTC
TRBJ2-1 TRBV9 . . CASSVGLQLWDEQFF TGTGCCAGCAGCGTTGGCCTCCAACTTTGGGATGAGCAGTTCTTC